These T cell receptor beta chains were read from a single sample in a study of glioma-infiltrating T cells after dendritic cell vaccination. The assay was immunoSEQ multiplex PCR, and TCRdb's table has in-frame clones only and misses some. The table shows more than 100,000 clones, with roughly 76% occurring only once. Material: blood, obtained before dendritic cell vaccination. Source of these receptors: a human donor with glioblastoma. CDR3s include the opening cysteine and the closing phenylalanine or tryptophan. The order of the fields is V gene, D gene, J gene, clone size, CDR3 DNA, CDR3 protein. D genes are given only for firm matches. Rows may omit the clone size; those that give it use once, few, many or a size class.

TRBV6-6	TRBD1	TRBJ1-5	NA	TGTGCCAGCACCTGGACAGGGGATGATCAGCCCCAGCATTTT	CASTWTGDDQPQHF
TRBV19	TRBD1	TRBJ2-7	NA	TGTGCCAGTAGTCCCTTGGGACAGGGTTCCTACGAGCAGTACTTC	CASSPLGQGSYEQYF
TRBV19	NA	TRBJ1-5	few	TGTGCCAGTAGTATAGTGAGGGGAGGGCAGCCCCAGCATTTT	CASSIVRGGQPQHF
TRBV4-3	TRBD1	TRBJ1-1	few	TGCGCCAGCAGCCAGGGACAGGGGGATGGGACTGAAGCTTTCTTT	CASSQGQGDGTEAFF
TRBV5-4	NA	TRBJ2-3	NA	TGTGCCAGCAGCGCCTGGCAGGGGACAGATACGCAGTATTTT	CASSAWQGTDTQYF
TRBV29-1	TRBD1	TRBJ1-2	once	TGCAGCGTCCCGGACAGGGCCAGGGGCTACACCTTC	CSVPDRARGYTF
TRBV14	TRBD1	TRBJ2-2	NA	TGTGCCAGCAGCCTCCTGGGGACAGAAAACACCGGGGAGCTGTTTTTT	CASSLLGTENTGELFF
TRBV13	TRBD2	TRBJ2-1	NA	TGTGCCAGCAGCTTAGGGGCGACTAGCGGGGGGGCATCCTACAATGAGCAGTTCTTC	CASSLGATSGGASYNEQFF
TRBV30	NA	TRBJ1-6	NA	TGTGCCTGGAGGGGGGCTGATATATCACCCCTCCACTTT	CAWRGADISPLHF
TRBV19	TRBD2	TRBJ2-1	NA	TGTGCCGTTAGGGGACTAGCGTTTTACGAGCAGTTCTTC	CAVRGLAFYEQFF
TRBV15	NA	TRBJ2-2	once	TGTGCCACCAACCAACAGGGATCGTACACCGGGGAGCTGTTTTTT	CATNQQGSYTGELFF
TRBV19	NA	TRBJ1-2	NA	TGTGCCAGTAGTATTAGCGTATCGGACAGTACCTATGGCTACACCTTC	CASSISVSDSTYGYTF
TRBV7-9	NA	TRBJ1-1	NA	TGTGCCAGCAGCTTAGGGGGGCAGATAGGAACTGAAGCTTTCTTT	CASSLGGQIGTEAFF
TRBV11-2	TRBD1	TRBJ2-3	NA	TGTGCCAGCAGCGCCTTCGCAGGGGGAGATACGCAGTATTTT	CASSAFAGGDTQYF
TRBV7-8	NA	TRBJ2-2	NA	TGTGCCAGCAGCTATCAGGGAAATCGGGAGCTGTTTTTT	CASSYQGNRELFF
TRBV18	NA	TRBJ1-2	NA	TGTGCCAGCTCACCCCAGGATGGCTACACCTTC	CASSPQDGYTF
TRBV18	NA	TRBJ1-1	NA	TGTGCCAGCTCACCGTTATCTGGGAGGTTGAACACTGAAGCTTTCTTT	CASSPLSGRLNTEAFF
TRBV12-5	TRBD1	TRBJ1-1	NA	TGTGCTAGTGGTCTGGTACTGGGGGACAGGGACACTGAAGCTTTCTTT	CASGLVLGDRDTEAFF
TRBV6-4	TRBD2	TRBJ2-7	NA	TGTGCCAGCAGTCTAGCGGGACTCTCCTACGAGCAGTACTTC	CASSLAGLSYEQYF
TRBV7-2	NA	TRBJ2-3	NA	TGTGCCAGCAGCCAATTGGGGCTAGGGGGCACAGATACGCAGTATTTT	CASSQLGLGGTDTQYF
TRBV5-1	NA	TRBJ1-4	NA	TGCGCCAGCAGCTTGGCAGGATCCTCGTTTAATGAAAAACTGTTTTTT	CASSLAGSSFNEKLFF
TRBV6-5	TRBD1	TRBJ1-1	NA	TGTGCCAGCAGTTACTTAAACAGGGGGGACACTGAAGCTTTCTTT	CASSYLNRGDTEAFF
TRBV7-2	NA	TRBJ2-5	NA	TGTGCCAGCAGCTTAGGTCCCTATGGAGCGGACCAAGAGACCCAGTACTTC	CASSLGPYGADQETQYF
TRBV11-3	NA	TRBJ1-6	NA	TGTGCCAGCAGCTTAGTGGCGGGGAGCTCCTATAATTCACCCCTCCACTTT	CASSLVAGSSYNSPLHF
TRBV6-1	NA	TRBJ1-1	NA	TGTGCCACCGCGTCGGGGGGAAACACTGAAGCTTTCTTT	CATASGGNTEAFF
TRBV9	TRBD1	TRBJ2-2	NA	TGTGCCAGCAGCTCCTGGACAGGGGGATCAGAAAACACCGGGGAGCTGTTTTTT	CASSSWTGGSENTGELFF
TRBV4-1	NA	TRBJ2-1	NA	TGCGCCAGCAGCCCAACGCGGAGTGACTCCTACAATGAGCAGTTCTTC	CASSPTRSDSYNEQFF
TRBV4-3	NA	TRBJ2-2	NA	TGCGCCAGCACAGTCGGGGAGCTGTTTTTT	CASTVGELFF
TRBV18	TRBD1	TRBJ1-5	few	TGTGCCAGCTCACTTACAGGGGCTAATCAGCCCCAGCATTTT	CASSLTGANQPQHF
TRBV5-1	NA	TRBJ1-4	few	TGCGCCAGCAGCTTGTCGCCAGATACAACTAATGAAAAACTGTTTTTT	CASSLSPDTTNEKLFF
TRBV30	NA	TRBJ1-1	NA	TGTGCCTGGAGTGGACAGGAGGCTCTGGGGGCTTTCTTT	CAWSGQEALGAFF
TRBV9	NA	TRBJ1-5	NA	TGTGCCAGCAGCGTTTCCGGGCAGGGGAATCAGCCCCAGCATTTT	CASSVSGQGNQPQHF
TRBV9	TRBD1	TRBJ2-7	NA	TGTGCCAGCAGCCTAAGATCCGGGACAGGGGGGGCCTACGAGCAGTACTTC	CASSLRSGTGGAYEQYF